These 16 T cell receptor beta chains came from one sample sequenced in a study of blood T cell repertoires in COVID-19. Assay: immunoSEQ multiplex PCR; the TCRdb copy retains only in-frame clones and omits some. Of roughly 160,000 clones in the sample, about 82% were seen once. Source material: peripheral blood. These TCRs come from a man aged 50 or older with active or convalescent COVID-19.

The genes are TRBV5-1 and TRBJ2-7; TRBD2 aligns across 12 bases. The CDR3 has 15 amino acids. In germline, CDR1 is SGHRS, CDR2 YFSETQ. After removal of 4 bases from V and 5 bases from J, the junction contained 7 bases not matched to a gene. This CDR3 reads CASSPSGRVADEQYF. The CDR3 DNA reads TGCGCCAGCAGCCCTAGCGGGAGGGTGGCTGACGAGCAGTACTTC.

The rearrangement links TRBV5-1 to TRBJ1-6; TRBD1 matches 10 bases. This CDR3 is 15 amino acids long. Germline V CDR1 and CDR2: SGHRS, YFSETQ. Losses at the gene ends were 3 bases for V and 9 bases for J; bases not matched to a gene: 6. CDR3 DNA sequence: TGCGCCAGCAGCTCAACGACAGGGGGCGTTTCACCCCTCCACTTT. Protein product: CASSSTTGGVSPLHF. Based on the CDR3 plus reference TRBV5-1 and TRBJ1-6, the full variable domain is KAGVTQTPRYLIKTRGQQVTLSCSPISGHRSVSWYQQTPGQGLQFLFEYFSETQRNKGNFPGRFSGRQFSNSRSEMNVSTLELGDSALYLCASSSTTGGVSPLHFGNGTRLTVT.

As DNA, the CDR3 is TGTGCCAGCAGCGCCGGGACAGGGGGCTATGGCTACACCTTC. Translated: CASSAGTGGYGYTF. V is TRBV25-1 and J is TRBJ1-2; 11 bases match TRBD1. CDR3 size: 14 residues. V was pared by 6 bases and J by 4 bases, with 4 bases of the junction left unmatched. The germline gives CDR1 MGHDK, CDR2 SYGVNS.

The chain has TRBV5-1 and TRBJ1-2; 7 positions agree with TRBD1. Losses at the gene ends were 3 bases for V and 4 bases for J; bases not matched to a gene: 3. The CDR3 has 13 amino acids. Per the germline V gene, CDR1 is SGHRS and CDR2 is YFSETQ. CDR3 residues: CASSSGQPYGYTF. The CDR3 DNA is TGCGCCAGCAGCTCGGGACAGCCCTATGGCTACACCTTC.

This rearrangement joins TRBV6-5 to TRBJ2-2; D call uncertain. Trimming took off 2 bases at V and 1 base at J, with 11 bases between the two ends. This CDR3 is built from 16 residues. Per the germline V gene, CDR1 is MNHEY and CDR2 is SVGAGI. This CDR3 reads CASSYAASMNTGELFF. Written as DNA, the CDR3 is TGTGCCAGCAGTTACGCTGCGTCAATGAACACCGGGGAGCTGTTTTTT.

The chain couples TRBV7-9 to TRBJ2-2; 9 positions agree with TRBD1. This CDR3 is 15 amino acids long. With 5 bases clipped from V and 3 bases from J, the junction kept 4 bases outside the gene matches. Germline loops: CDR1 SEHNR, CDR2 FQNEAQ (reference sequence). The CDR3, as DNA: TGTGCCAGCAGCCAGGGACAGGGCCACACCGGGGAGCTGTTTTTT. Protein product: CASSQGQGHTGELFF.

Only one count was recorded for this clone. The chain links TRBV4-1 to TRBJ2-7; weak D call: TRBD1 (6 bases). V gave up 4 bases and J gave up 5 bases, with 15 bases separating them. The length of the CDR3 is 14 residues. Germline CDR1 MGHRA, CDR2 YSYEKL. The CDR3 protein is CASSPPGRGDEQYF. CDR3 bases: TGCGCCAGCAGCCCCCCCGGCAGGGGCGACGAGCAGTACTTC.

CDR3: CASSYTGREGSPLHF. CDR3 in DNA: TGTGCCAGCAGCTACACAGGGCGGGAGGGATCACCCCTCCACTTT. This chain joins TRBV5-4 and TRBJ1-6; D perhaps matches TRBD1 (6 bases). CDR1 SGHNT and CDR2 YYREEE come from the germline V gene (reference sequence). The length of the CDR3 is 15 residues. Trimming removed 3 bases from V and 10 bases from J, with 17 bases in between. The full variable domain, rest sourced from reference TRBV5-4 and TRBJ1-6, is ETGVTQSPTHLIKTRGQQVTLRCSSQSGHNTVSWYQQALGQGPQFIFQYYREEENGRGNFPPRFSGLQFPNYSSELNVNALELDDSALYLCASSYTGREGSPLHFGNGTRLTVT.

This chain links TRBV30 with TRBJ1-6, with a possible D match to TRBD1 (5 bases). Trimming pared 0 bases from V and 10 bases from J, leaving 10 bases between. Germline CDR1 and CDR2: GTSNPN and SVGIG (reference sequence). This CDR3 comprises 13 residues. CDR3 residues: CAWSVNPGSPLHF. The CDR3 DNA reads as TGTGCCTGGAGTGTAAACCCAGGGTCACCCCTCCACTTT.

This clone was picked up a small number of times. This chain uses TRBV19 with TRBJ2-1; 8 bases line up with TRBD2. Germline values: CDR1 LNHDA, CDR2 SQIVND (reference sequence). V was clipped by 6 bases and J by 0 bases; unmatched bases: 10. CDR3 length equals 17 residues. CDR3 sequence (DNA): TGTGCCAGTAGGGGACTTATAGCGGGGAGCTCCTACAATGAGCAGTTCTTC. This translates into CASRGLIAGSSYNEQFF.

V and J are TRBV12-3 or TRBV12-4 and TRBJ2-1; D is ambiguous. V was trimmed by 3 bases and J by 5 bases, leaving 8 bases between them. CDR3 length: 13 residues. CDR3 loop: CASSFWRNNEQFF. The CDR3 DNA is TGTGCCAGCAGTTTCTGGCGGAACAATGAGCAGTTCTTC.

J is TRBJ2-1 and V is TRBV4-1; weak D call: TRBD1 (6 bases). The V and J ends lost 0 bases and 4 bases respectively, with 13 bases between them. The CDR3 length is 16 residues. The V gene's germline CDR1 is MGHRA and CDR2 YSYEKL. CDR3 protein: CASSQDQAGVYNEQFF. CDR3 sequence (DNA): TGCGCCAGCAGCCAAGATCAGGCAGGGGTGTACAATGAGCAGTTCTTC.

The V gene is TRBV4-3, the J gene TRBJ2-7; 12 positions agree with TRBD1. This CDR3 comprises 16 residues. V shed 3 bases and J 2 bases; nucleotides not matched to a gene: 5. Looked up from germline, CDR1 is LGHNA and CDR2 is YSLEER. The DNA for the CDR3 is TGCGCCAGCAGCCAGGGACAGGGGGCCGGTGCCTACGAGCAGTACTTC. Protein sequence: CASSQGQGAGAYEQYF.

The chain recombines TRBV5-1 with TRBJ2-1; 7 bases agree with TRBD2. This CDR3 spans 15 amino acids. J was trimmed by 8 bases and V by 2 bases; bases with no gene match: 10. Germline loops: CDR1 SGHRS, CDR2 YFSETQ. CDR3: CASSLSGKGFDEQFF. The CDR3 bases are TGCGCCAGCAGCTTAAGCGGGAAGGGGTTCGATGAGCAGTTCTTC.

CDR3 nucleotide sequence: TGTGCCAGCAGCCCACGGACTAGCGGGGAAGAGACCCAGTACTTC. It yields the protein CASSPRTSGEETQYF. The chain employs TRBV9 and TRBJ2-5; TRBD2 matches 12 bases. CDR1 is SGDLS and CDR2 is YYNGEE in the germline V gene. J was trimmed by 3 bases and V by 4 bases; bases with no gene match: 4. The CDR3 runs to 15 residues.

V usage is TRBV27 and J usage is TRBJ2-7, with D uncertain. Trimming removed 1 base from V and 2 bases from J, with 18 bases in between. Germline CDR1 is MNHEY and CDR2 is SMNVEV (reference sequence). The CDR3 contains 17 residues. The CDR3 DNA reads as TGTGCCAGCAGTTTATTTACCCCCTCACACGAAACCTACGAGCAGTACTTC. Encoded protein: CASSLFTPSHETYEQYF.